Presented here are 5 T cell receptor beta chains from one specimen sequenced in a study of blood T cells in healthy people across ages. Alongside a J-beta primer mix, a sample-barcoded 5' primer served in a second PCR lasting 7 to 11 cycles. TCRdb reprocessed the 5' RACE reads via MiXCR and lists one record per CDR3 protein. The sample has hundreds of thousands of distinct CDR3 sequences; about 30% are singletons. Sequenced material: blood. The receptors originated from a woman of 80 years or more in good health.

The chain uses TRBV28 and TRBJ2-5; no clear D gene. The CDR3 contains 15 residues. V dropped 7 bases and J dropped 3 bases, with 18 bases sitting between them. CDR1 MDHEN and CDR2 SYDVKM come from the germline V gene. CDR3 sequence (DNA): TGTGCCAGCACTCCTTGGATTGGCGGAGAAGAGACCCAGTACTTC. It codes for CASTPWIGGEETQYF.

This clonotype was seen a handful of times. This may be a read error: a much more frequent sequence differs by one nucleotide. The CDR3, as DNA: TGTGCCAGCAGCCTCAGGACATCCCCATTTATCACAGATACGCAGTATTTT. Translation gives CASSLRTSPFITDTQYF. J is TRBJ2-3 and V is TRBV3-1, with a weak D call TRBD1 (5 bases). The CDR3 runs 17 residues. Germline lookup yields CDR1 LGHDT and CDR2 YNNKEL (reference sequence). V was clipped by 4 bases and J by 2 bases, with 19 bases between them.

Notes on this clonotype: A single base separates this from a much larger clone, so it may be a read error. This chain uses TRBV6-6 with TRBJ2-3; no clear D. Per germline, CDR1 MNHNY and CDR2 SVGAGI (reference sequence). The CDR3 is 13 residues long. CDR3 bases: TGTGCCAGCACCCGGCGAGGCGGAGATATGCAGTATTTT. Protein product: CASTRRGGDMQYF.

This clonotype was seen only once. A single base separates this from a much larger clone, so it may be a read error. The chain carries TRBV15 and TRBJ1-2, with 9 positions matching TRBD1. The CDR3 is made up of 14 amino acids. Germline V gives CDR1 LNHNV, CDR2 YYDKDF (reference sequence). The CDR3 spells CATSRGQGVYDYTF. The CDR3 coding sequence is TGTGCCACCAGCAGGGGACAGGGAGTCTATGACTACACCTTC.

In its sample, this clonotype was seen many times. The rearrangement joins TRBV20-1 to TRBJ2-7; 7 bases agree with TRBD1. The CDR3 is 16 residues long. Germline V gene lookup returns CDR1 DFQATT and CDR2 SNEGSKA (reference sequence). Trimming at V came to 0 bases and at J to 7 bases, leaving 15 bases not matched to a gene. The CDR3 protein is CSARDRAGQVLGEQYF. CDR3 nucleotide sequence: TGCAGTGCTAGAGATCGAGCAGGACAGGTCTTGGGGGAGCAGTACTTC.